This entry describes one T cell receptor beta chain. This clonotype came up a few times. Its antigen remains unidentified. No much larger clone exists at a distance of one base, and base qualities are not known. The sample originates from a study of T-cell memory formation after mild COVID-19 (dated by TCRdb to about 2021). In terms of the full investigation: TCR sequence clusters from the two donors were largely donor specific. In two donors, T-cell clones that expanded and contracted after mild COVID-19 were tracked by sequencing TCRalpha and TCRbeta repertoires over time. The cohort comprised two young, previously healthy adult volunteers, one female and one male. The research as a whole found: Some responding clones were detected in pre-infection memory, suggesting pre-existing cross-reactive memory T cells joined the SARS-CoV-2 response. Contracting CD4+ clones appeared mostly in the CM and EM memory subsets, whereas CD8+ clones were enriched in EMRA. The second-wave clones that peaked on day 37 were not confirmed to be SARS-CoV-2 specific. Only a couple of mild cases were covered by the study, and larger cohorts that include severe cases with pre-infection samples were considered necessary. From day 15 to 85, contracting clones showed balanced CD4/CD8 phenotypes, whereas a second wave of clones that expanded from day 15 to 37 leaned towards CD4+.

The instrument was an Illumina NovaSeq 6000. cDNA libraries for TCRalpha and TCRbeta were prepared by 5'RACE using constant-segment primers, with sample barcodes and unique molecular identifiers added. RNA was extracted from every sample with Trizol reagent. Library amplification was performed in two PCR steps, and a second sample barcode and Illumina TruSeq adapters were introduced in the second step. Libraries were sequenced on an Illumina NovaSeq with 2 x 150 bp paired-end reads. The study's processing was this. Reads were demultiplexed and collapsed into UMI-guided consensus sequences with migec v1.2.7. Using mixcr v2.1.11, UMI consensuses were aligned to TRA and TRB V and J templates and then assembled into clonotypes. Expanded or contracted clonotypes were those called significant by both edgeR and NoisET, with noise models trained on biological replicates. For edgeR calls, the cutoffs were a false discovery rate-adjusted p below 0.01 and a log2 fold-change threshold of 1. As an exploratory analysis of dynamics, PCA with hierarchical clustering was applied to max-normalized trajectories of the 1000 most abundant clonotypes. Separately sequenced CD4+ and CD8+ repertoires were used to assign a CD4 or CD8 phenotype to each responding clone. TCRdb reprocessed the public reads (quality trimming at Q25 with fastp, clone calling with MiXCR) and kept in-frame beta chains. Rows merge per CDR3 protein into single entries with the most common DNA and genes. The V and J calls were determined by TCRdb, not by the authors. This sample has 400,000 to 500,000 distinct CDR3 sequences in its table, and around 18% of those were observed once. 8.4% of the sample rests with the top ten.

Ficoll-Paque density gradient centrifugation was the method used to isolate PBMCs. This TCR was recovered from an adult woman who had mild COVID-19 (a few samples of this study predate the infection). The sample titles of this study are shuffled in the database, so cell type and time point are left out; the donor was told from shared clones. The sequencing input was PBMCs or a T cell subset sorted from them (not recorded which).

The DNA sequence reads TGTGCCAGCAGCTTCGGGCTAGCGGGGGTGGGGCAAGAGACCCAGTACTTC. Translated, this gives CASSFGLAGVGQETQYF. This receptor chain uses TRBV5-4 and TRBJ2-5, with 10 middle bases fitting TRBD2. The germline V gene (reference sequence) sets CDR1 to SGHNT and CDR2 to YYREEE. From its cysteine to its phenylalanine, the CDR3 spans 17 amino acids. Left in the record is the CDR3 DNA by itself, 51 bases read in frame from the first base. V is cut back by 2 bases and J by 2 bases, with 9 bases in the junction unmatched.